The entry that follows covers one T cell receptor (beta chain) sequence. This CDR3 contains 14 residues. The J segment lost 8 bases and the V segment lost 4 bases, leaving 10 bases of the junction unmatched. Looked up from germline, CDR1 is GTSNPN and CDR2 is SVGIG (reference sequence). This sample is drawn from a study of T cell changes during pregnancy in multiple sclerosis. Profiled with immunoSEQ multiplex PCR; TCRdb holds only in-frame clones, not every one. Seen here are about 43,000 clones, about 90% observed once, and the top ten hold 4% to 6%. This clonotype originated in a female donor in good health, enrolled as a control in a pregnancy study. The rearrangement uses TRBV30 and TRBJ1-2; 10 bases align to TRBD1. The material was peripheral blood, obtained in the second trimester of pregnancy. This CDR3 reads CAWKRDRGGRGYTF. The CDR3 DNA is TGTGCCTGGAAGAGGGACAGGGGAGGTCGGGGCTACACCTTC.